This T cell receptor (beta chain) comes out of a study of T cell repertoires in cytomegalovirus infection. Study-wide background: Alongside well-studied HLA-B-restricted CMV epitopes, recently identified HLA-C-restricted CMV epitopes were also used. An indication of both CMV infection and matching HLA type came from public TCR beta signatures.

TCRdb re-called the reads through MiXCR, storing one row per CDR3 protein. The table includes some 700,000 distinct CDR3 sequences, around 31% detected once. This clonotype has a handful of counts. The antigen remains undetermined. General study results and limits: Across the ex vivo response, the dominant clonotypes were HLA-C-restricted CMV-specific TCR beta clonotypes. Using cumulative public TCR beta family frequency, the authors identified those who carried CMV together with the relevant HLA.

The CDR3 has 16 residues. V lost 5 bases and J 1 base, leaving 17 bases between the germline ends. The input for sequencing was cultured PBMCs, taken from culture after CMV antigen stimulation. This clonotype was obtained from a human donor in good health (CMV status not recorded). Some clones in this sample may be carry-over from other donors' samples. The gene calls are TRBV12-3 or TRBV12-4 and TRBJ1-1; perhaps TRBD1 as D (5 bases). The CDR3: CASSDLNRRGNTEAFF. The DNA for the CDR3 is TGTGCCAGCAGTGATCTAAACAGGAGGGGGAACACTGAAGCTTTCTTT.